This T cell receptor (beta chain) was sequenced in a study of blood T cells in healthy people across ages. The CDR3 totals 12 residues. The J segment lost 9 bases and the V segment lost 1 base, leaving 1 base of the junction unmatched. Per the germline V gene, CDR1 is SGHTA and CDR2 is FQGNSA. Extracted total RNA amounted to at least 5.5 micrograms for each sample. A sample-barcoded 5' primer and a J-beta primer mix were used in a second PCR of roughly 7 to 12 cycles. TCRdb reanalysed the 5' RACE reads using MiXCR and keeps one entry per CDR3 protein. The sample has 550,000 to 700,000 distinct CDR3 sequences; approximately 27% are singletons.

The sequence was collected from a woman aged 70 to 79 in good health. Input material: blood. The V gene is TRBV7-2, the J gene TRBJ1-1; TRBD1 aligns across 8 bases. CDR3 sequence: CASSLVRGQAFF. The CDR3 DNA reads TGTGCCAGCAGCTTAGTCAGGGGGCAAGCTTTCTTT.